The present TCR beta chain was sequenced within a study of shared clonotypes between healthy human individuals. Germline CDR1 SGHNT, CDR2 YYREEE (reference sequence). The CDR3 length is 13 residues. The V end was cut by 3 bases, the J end by 5 bases, with 9 bases between. About this clone: The antigen is not known.

The assay was carried out at the deep level. Evenly divided among several immunoSEQ plates was the genomic DNA of each subset. Replicate PCRs run on unsorted PBMC used around 330 ng DNA, which was 30,000 to 35,000 T cell genomes. TCRdb keeps only in-frame clones here, not all; method: immunoSEQ multiplex PCR. This repertoire shows about half a million clones, 79% found once; its top ten account for 10% to 15%. Study-wide findings and caveats: A limitation of the genetic and exposure-history diversity represented arose from few donors.

Specimen: PBMCs. The clonotype comes from a woman in her thirties or forties in good health. Some clones in this sample may be carry-over from other donors' samples. The rearrangement links TRBV5-4 to TRBJ1-5; D is possibly TRBD1 (5 bases). CDR3 DNA: TGTGCCAGCAGCTGGGGACTCGATCAGCCCCAGCATTTT. This translates into CASSWGLDQPQHF.